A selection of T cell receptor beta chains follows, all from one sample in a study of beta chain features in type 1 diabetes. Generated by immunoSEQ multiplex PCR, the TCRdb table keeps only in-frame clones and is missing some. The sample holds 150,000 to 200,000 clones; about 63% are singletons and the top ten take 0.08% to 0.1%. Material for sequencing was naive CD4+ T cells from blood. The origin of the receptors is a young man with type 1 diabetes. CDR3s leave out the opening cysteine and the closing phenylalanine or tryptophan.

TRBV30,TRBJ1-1,ARIARGLGTEAF
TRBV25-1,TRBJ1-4,ASSVTRRWGEKLF
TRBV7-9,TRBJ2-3,ASRRDRGRADTQY
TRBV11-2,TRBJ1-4,ASSNTPLNEKLF
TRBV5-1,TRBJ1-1,ASSSLDRVEAF
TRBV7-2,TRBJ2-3,ASSLSQGATDTQY
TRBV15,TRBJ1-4,ATSRDGGEKLF
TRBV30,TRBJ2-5,AWSTLRSPGETQY
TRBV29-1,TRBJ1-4,SVDEGTNEKLF
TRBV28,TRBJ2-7,ASSYQRRTGAPYEQY
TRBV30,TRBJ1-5,AWTLRGDQPQH
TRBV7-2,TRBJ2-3,ASSLGLDTQY
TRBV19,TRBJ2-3,ASSRRSGGYTDTQY
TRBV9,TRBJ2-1,ASSVGGLAGYNEQF
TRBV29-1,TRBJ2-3,SVGGLAGTDTQY
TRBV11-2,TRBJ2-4,ASSSVSGTATNIQY
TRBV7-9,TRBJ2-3,ASSSTLGQASGTDTQY
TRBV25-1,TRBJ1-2,ASSEAGTGNYGYT
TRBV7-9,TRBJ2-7,ASSARGYEQY
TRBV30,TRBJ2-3,AWSVRWVLTDTQY
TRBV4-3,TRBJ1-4,ASSTGQGAEKLF
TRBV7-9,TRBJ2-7,ASSLGSGNEQY